Here is one T cell receptor beta chain with its context. This receptor's antigen is unknown. No per-base quality is available; no much larger clone lies one base away. The immunoSEQ Assay, a bias-controlled multiplex PCR, was used to amplify TCRbeta CDR3 regions from genomic DNA. The authors' pipeline ran thus. The number of nucleated cells in each sample was estimated by amplification of reference gene primers within the assay. To quantify the absolute abundance of each unique TCRbeta CDR3 rearrangement, sequence reads were collapsed and filtered. For each sample, productive Simpson clonality was calculated by taking the square root of Simpson's diversity index across productive rearrangements. TCRdb limited this immuneACCESS table to in-frame rearrangements with V and J called. A share of clones is missing; checked studies link under half to unresolved V genes, and the rest is unexplained. V, J and clone size are those of that table, while D and trimming were read from the DNA. The sample yields some 72,000 clones; 85% to 90% were counted once. The ten top clones hold 0.5% to 0.7% of the sample.

The collaborating institutions used their own protocols to collect whole blood in K2EDTA tubes. For TCRbeta analysis, collaborator samples were shipped as frozen whole blood, as isolated PBMCs, or as DNA extracted from either sample type. The data originate from a study of blood T cell repertoires in COVID-19 (dated by TCRdb to about 2020). About the full investigation: Samples from collaborators originated in the United States, Italy and Spain and spanned both the acute and convalescent phases of COVID-19. The material from the prospective study consisted of cDNA or gDNA derived from T cells, B-cell-depleted T cells, or PBMCs. Subjects who had been exposed to COVID-19, were actively infected with it, or had recovered from it provided the deeply sampled blood TCRbeta repertoires that made up the dataset. A freely available public database, intended as a resource for researchers studying the immune response to SARS-CoV-2, is where the repertoires were released. Samples came from the ongoing ImmuneRACE study (first 160 participants) plus 1,254 subjects from 6 global collaborators. The sample metadata nearly always contained a de-identified subject ID, COVID-19 status, age in years and sex. Where HLA class I and class II types were available, the types were taken from metadata supplied by the sample provider, not from assay-based typing.

Findings and caveats that apply to the study as a whole: Clinical and demographic metadata were provided uncurated, with the amount varying by source and participant.

V and J lose 0 bases and 6 bases, and a span of 6 bases separates them. Looking up the germline V gene (reference sequence) yields CDR1 LGHDT and CDR2 YNNKEL. Taken from cysteine to phenylalanine, the CDR3 has 13 residues. CDR3 DNA is the only sequence kept; it has 39 bases, read in frame from the first base. The sequencing sample was made of peripheral blood. This chain joins TRBV3-1 (or the pseudogene TRBV3-2) to TRBJ1-5; no confident D gene assignment can be made. The TCR sequence derives from a man aged 55 to 70 with acute or convalescent COVID-19. The nucleotide sequence is given as TGTGCCAGCAGCCAAGAAGCGGTTCAGCCCCAGCATTTT. Its translation reads: CASSQEAVQPQHF.